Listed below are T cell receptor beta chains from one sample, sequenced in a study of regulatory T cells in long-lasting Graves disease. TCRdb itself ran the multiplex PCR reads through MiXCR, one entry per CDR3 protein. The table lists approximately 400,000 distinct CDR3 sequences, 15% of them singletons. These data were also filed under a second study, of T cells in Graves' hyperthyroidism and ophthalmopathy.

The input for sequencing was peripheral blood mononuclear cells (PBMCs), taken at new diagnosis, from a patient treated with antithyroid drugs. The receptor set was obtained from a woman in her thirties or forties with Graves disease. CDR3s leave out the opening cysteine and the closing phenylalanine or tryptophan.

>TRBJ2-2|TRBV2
ASSRTPGLAEGGELF
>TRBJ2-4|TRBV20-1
SAARPGLAENIQY
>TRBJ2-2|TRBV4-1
ASSQENLANTGELF
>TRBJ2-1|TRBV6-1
ASSPMPGQGYNEQF
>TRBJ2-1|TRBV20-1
SARAGGSDNEQF
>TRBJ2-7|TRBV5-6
ASSIQGFEQY
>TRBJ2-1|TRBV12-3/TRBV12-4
ASCPLAGGSSYNEQF
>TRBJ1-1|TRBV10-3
ATVPGQGAVVAGAF
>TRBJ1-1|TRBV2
ASSAYTEAF
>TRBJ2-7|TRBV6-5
ASSYRGQGAYEQY
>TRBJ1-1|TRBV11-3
ASSFGTEAF
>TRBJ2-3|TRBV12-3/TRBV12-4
ASSFWGSRGDTQY
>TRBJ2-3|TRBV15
ATSRLAGDITDTQY
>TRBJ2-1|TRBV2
ASSVLGSEGGSSYNEQF
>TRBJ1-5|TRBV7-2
ASSPRTSSAQH
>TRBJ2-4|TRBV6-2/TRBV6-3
ASSNDTQGTGPRNIQY
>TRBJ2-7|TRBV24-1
ATSSPGTGSYEQY
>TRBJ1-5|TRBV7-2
ASSVNSNQPQH
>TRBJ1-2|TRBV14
ASSQDGTPRGYT
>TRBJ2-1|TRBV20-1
SASRGSKQF
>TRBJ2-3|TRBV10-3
AISGLAGTSTDTQY
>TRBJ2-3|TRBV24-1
ATSEGGGTDTQY
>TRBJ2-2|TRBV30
AWSRGGVDTGELF
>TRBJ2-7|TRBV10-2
ASSEAGLAGIDFDEQY
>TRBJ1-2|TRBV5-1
ASRRASDSNYGYT
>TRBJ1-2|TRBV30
AWTDRASGGYT
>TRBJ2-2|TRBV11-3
ATQPGGYANTGELF
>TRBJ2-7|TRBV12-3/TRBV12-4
ASSLTVGSRGHEQY
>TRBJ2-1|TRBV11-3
ASSLGDYNYNEQF
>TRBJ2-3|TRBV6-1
ASSRGTSTDTQY
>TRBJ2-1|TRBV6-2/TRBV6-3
ASTGLAGYNEQF
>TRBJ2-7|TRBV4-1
ASSQALAGGSYEQY
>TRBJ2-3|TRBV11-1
ASSLVAGAGTDTQY
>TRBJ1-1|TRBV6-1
ASSEVVARVDEAF
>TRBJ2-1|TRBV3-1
ASSPPMGGVYNEQF
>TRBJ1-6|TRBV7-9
ASSLPNRGLEISPLH
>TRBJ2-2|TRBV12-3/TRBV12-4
ASTTVNGELF
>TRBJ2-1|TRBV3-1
ASSQLGPTGGYNEQF
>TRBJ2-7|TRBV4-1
ASSLGGASEQY
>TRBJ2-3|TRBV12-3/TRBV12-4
ASSLAEAVTDTQY
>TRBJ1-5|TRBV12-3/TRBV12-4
ASSLVGQPQH
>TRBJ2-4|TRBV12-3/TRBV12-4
ASSSPGGHDIQY
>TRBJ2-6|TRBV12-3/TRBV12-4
ASIPGQGASGANVLT
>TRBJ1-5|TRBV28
ASSASDSVNQPQH
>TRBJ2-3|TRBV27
ASTDGHTQY